One sample yielded the 26 T cell receptor beta chains listed below, sequenced in a study of cytomegalovirus exposure and HLA in healthy donors. Amplification used 60 Vbeta primers and 13 Jbeta primers. Sequencing was performed with immunoSEQ multiplex PCR; in TCRdb, only in-frame clones are kept and a portion is missing. The sample gives roughly 160,000 clones, roughly 80% of which show up once; approximately 2.3% is in the top ten. Sample: PBMCs. The receptors originated from a male donor in good health and CMV-seronegative.

This clone was detected only a few times. The chain has TRBV6-1 and TRBJ2-5; tentatively, D is TRBD1 (6 bases). Germline-derived CDR1 and CDR2 are MNHNS and SASEGT. Trimming left V 2 bases short and J 4 bases short, with 20 bases between. The CDR3 runs 17 residues. As DNA, the CDR3 is TGTGCCAGCAGTGAATCTCTCCAGGGGATCTCGATAGAGACCCAGTACTTC. Translation: CASSESLQGISIETQYF.

The chain joins TRBV4-1 to TRBJ2-5; D is possibly TRBD2 (6 bases). The J call may be incorrect, as the DNA end agrees better with TRBJ2-7. The germline gives CDR1 MGHRA, CDR2 YSYEKL. This CDR3 comprises 15 residues. CDR3 DNA: TGCGCCAGCAGCCCCCTAGCGCTGATCTCCTACGAGCAGTACTTC. Encoded protein: CASSPLALISYEQYF.

The gene calls are TRBV5-1 and TRBJ2-3; 11 bases line up with TRBD2. The length of the CDR3 is 16 residues. CDR1 and CDR2 from the germline V gene are SGHRS and YFSETQ. After removal of 3 bases from V and 2 bases from J, the junction contained 5 bases not matched to a gene. This CDR3 is CASSSGLADPTDTQYF. The CDR3 DNA follows: TGCGCCAGCAGCTCGGGACTAGCGGACCCCACAGATACGCAGTATTTT. The complete variable domain, with remaining parts taken from reference TRBV5-1 and TRBJ2-3, reads KAGVTQTPRYLIKTRGQQVTLSCSPISGHRSVSWYQQTPGQGLQFLFEYFSETQRNKGNFPGRFSGRQFSNSRSEMNVSTLELGDSALYLCASSSGLADPTDTQYFGPGTRLTVL.

CDR3 DNA sequence: TGCGCCAGCAGCCAAGATCAGGGTTTCAGCGCTGAAGCTTTCTTT. Protein: CASSQDQGFSAEAFF. This rearrangement joins TRBV4-3 to TRBJ1-1; D might be TRBD1 (5 bases). The CDR3 loop spans 15 amino acids. The germline CDR1 and CDR2 sequences are LGHNA and YSLEER. The V end lost 0 bases, the J end lost 6 bases, and 14 bases lay between the germline ends.

This chain connects TRBV29-1 to TRBJ2-5; the match to TRBD1 covers 7 bases. Germline CDR1 reads SQVTM; CDR2 reads ANQGSEA. V was clipped by 7 bases and J by 3 bases; unmatched bases: 2. This CDR3 is built from 11 residues. The CDR3 loop reads CSAGQEETQYF. In DNA, the CDR3 is TGCAGCGCCGGACAGGAAGAGACCCAGTACTTC. Together with reference TRBV29-1 and TRBJ2-5, the CDR3 gives the full variable domain: SAVISQKPSRDICQRGTSLTIQCQVDSQVTMMFWYRQQPGQSLTLIATANQGSEATYESGFVIDKFPISRPNLTFSTLTVSNMSPEDSSIYLCSAGQEETQYFGPGTRLLVL.

The rearrangement joins TRBV7-9 to TRBJ1-1, with D possibly matching TRBD1 (6 bases). CDR3 length equals 15 residues. The germline CDR1 and CDR2 sequences are SEHNR and FQNEAQ (reference sequence). The V and J ends lost 5 bases and 1 base respectively, with 14 bases between them. The CDR3 bases are TGTGCCAGCAGCGGAACAGGGATGAAGAACACTGAAGCTTTCTTT. Amino acids: CASSGTGMKNTEAFF.

V is TRBV4-1 and J is TRBJ2-7; 10 nucleotides align to TRBD2. V lost 2 bases, J lost 2 bases, and 6 bases stayed unmatched. There are 16 residues in the CDR3. Germline CDR1 MGHRA, CDR2 YSYEKL. CDR3 nucleotides: TGCGCCAGCAGCCAACCCGGGACTAGCGCACCCTACGAGCAGTACTTC. Translated: CASSQPGTSAPYEQYF.

This clone has just a few counts. The CDR3 reads CASSQDRRNTEAFF. The CDR3 bases are TGTGCCAGCAGCCAAGATCGTAGGAACACTGAAGCTTTCTTT. The genes are TRBV4-2 and TRBJ1-1; D call uncertain. The CDR3 runs to 14 residues. V gave up 0 bases and J gave up 1 base, with 6 bases separating them. Germline V gives CDR1 LGHNA, CDR2 YNFKEQ.

V usage is TRBV27 and J usage is TRBJ2-3; 8 positions agree with TRBD2. The CDR3 has 18 amino acids. Germline V gives CDR1 MNHEY, CDR2 SMNVEV (reference sequence). The junction had 16 bases not matched to a gene; V was cut back by 4 bases and J by 4 bases. CDR3 DNA sequence: TGTGCCAGCAGTTCAATCCTTATGAGCGGGGGCCAGGCAGATACGCAGTATTTT. This codes for CASSSILMSGGQADTQYF.

The chain couples TRBV5-1 to TRBJ1-2; 7 bases are shared with TRBD1. After removal of 3 bases from V and 4 bases from J, the junction contained 3 bases not matched to a gene. Germline V lookup: CDR1 SGHRS, CDR2 YFSETQ. The CDR3 has 13 amino acids. The CDR3 loop is CASSSTGTYGYTF. For the CDR3, the DNA is TGCGCCAGCAGCTCGACAGGGACCTATGGCTACACCTTC.

The table lists this clone with a count of one. This sequence joins TRBV11-1 and TRBJ2-1; 8 bases are shared with TRBD2. The junction had 20 bases not matched to a gene; V was cut back by 8 bases and J by 8 bases. The V gene's germline CDR1 is SGHAT and CDR2 FQDESV (reference sequence). The CDR3 contains 17 residues. This CDR3 is CASYSPLVAGPPDEQFF. The CDR3 DNA is TGTGCCAGCTACTCACCCCTCGTAGCGGGGCCGCCGGATGAGCAGTTCTTC.

The rearrangement links TRBV2 to TRBJ2-7; 13 bases are shared with TRBD2. The CDR3 totals 21 residues. With 5 bases clipped from V and 4 bases from J, the junction kept 23 bases outside the gene matches. Per germline, CDR1 SNHLY and CDR2 FYNNEI. CDR3 sequence reads: CASSQPRTGTSGMQERYEQYF. CDR3 sequence (DNA): TGTGCCAGCAGTCAACCAAGAACCGGGACTAGCGGGATGCAGGAACGGTACGAGCAGTACTTC.

The chain is built from TRBV28 and TRBJ2-7; 12 nucleotides align to TRBD1. Germline assignment: CDR1 MDHEN and CDR2 SYDVKM. This CDR3 spans 15 amino acids. V shed 6 bases and J 4 bases; nucleotides not matched to a gene: 7. The CDR3 loop reads CASSRSGQGAYEQYF. The DNA of the CDR3 is TGTGCCAGCAGCCGATCGGGACAGGGGGCATACGAGCAGTACTTC.

J is TRBJ2-7 and V is TRBV28, with 9 positions matching TRBD1. The germline V gene encodes CDR1 MDHEN and CDR2 SYDVKM. V shed 8 bases, J shed 5 bases, and the junction held 13 bases outside the gene matches. The CDR3 length is 15 residues. CDR3 protein: CASRNPGQGQNEQYF. The CDR3 nucleotides are TGTGCCAGCCGAAACCCGGGACAGGGTCAGAACGAGCAGTACTTC.

CDR3 sequence: CASSFPVANGELFF. The CDR3 nucleotides read TGCGCCAGCAGCTTCCCCGTTGCGAACGGGGAGCTGTTTTTT. The genes are TRBV5-1 and TRBJ2-2; no definite D call. Germline V gives CDR1 SGHRS, CDR2 YFSETQ. Between the trimmed V and J ends, which lost 2 bases and 7 bases, there was a span of 12 bases. This CDR3 comprises 14 residues.

The chain employs TRBV10-3 and TRBJ2-3; the match to TRBD2 covers 9 bases. The CDR3 has 15 residues. The germline gives CDR1 ENHRY, CDR2 SYGVKD. The junction had 7 bases not matched to a gene; V was cut back by 2 bases and J by 7 bases. Here the CDR3 DNA reads TGTGCCATCAGTGAGATAGCGGGAGAAGCGAATACGCAGTATTTT. Encoded protein: CAISEIAGEANTQYF.

This clone has just a few counts. The chain employs TRBV6-1 and TRBJ1-2; a weak D match, TRBD1 (5 bases). The CDR3 is made up of 12 amino acids. The germline V gene has CDR1 MNHNS and CDR2 SASEGT. Trimming pared 7 bases from V and 5 bases from J, leaving 11 bases between. The CDR3 coding sequence is TGTGCCAGCAACCTAGGGGCTTATGGCTACACCTTC. The encoded protein is CASNLGAYGYTF.

The V and J genes are TRBV7-9 and TRBJ1-2, with 7 positions matching TRBD1. Germline V gene lookup returns CDR1 SEHNR and CDR2 FQNEAQ (reference sequence). J gave up 4 bases and V 5 bases, and 7 bases lay outside the gene matches. The CDR3 runs 14 residues. The CDR3 reads CASSPIGGVYGYTF. The CDR3 DNA follows: TGTGCCAGCAGCCCGATAGGGGGCGTCTATGGCTACACCTTC.

The V call is TRBV5-4, the J call TRBJ1-2, with D perhaps matching TRBD1 (6 bases). The ends were cut back, 3 bases at V and 4 bases at J, with 19 bases in the middle. CDR3 length: 16 residues. The germline V gene encodes CDR1 SGHNT and CDR2 YYREEE (reference sequence). Here the CDR3 DNA reads TGTGCCAGCAGCTCCCTTGGTCCGGGACAAGTCTATGGCTACACCTTC. Its protein is CASSSLGPGQVYGYTF.

The chain recombines TRBV14 with TRBJ1-1, with a possible D match to TRBD1 (5 bases). The CDR3 runs 13 residues. V gave up 3 bases and J gave up 11 bases, with 16 bases separating them. Germline values: CDR1 SGHDN, CDR2 FVKESK. The CDR3 sequence is CASSHKMGGMAFF. The CDR3 DNA reads TGTGCCAGCAGCCATAAGATGGGGGGTATGGCTTTCTTT.

The J gene is TRBJ2-5, the V gene TRBV7-2, with 7 nucleotides matching TRBD2. The CDR3 is made up of 15 amino acids. With V trimmed by 4 bases and J by 5 bases, 10 bases remained unmatched. Germline CDR1 SGHTA, CDR2 FQGNSA. CDR3 amino acids: CASSSGGSAGETQYF. The DNA of the CDR3 is TGTGCCAGCAGCTCTGGCGGGAGTGCGGGTGAGACCCAGTACTTC.

The rearrangement joins TRBV4-1 to TRBJ1-1; D remains ambiguous. V lost 2 bases and J lost 0, with 4 bases in between. Germline values: CDR1 MGHRA, CDR2 YSYEKL. CDR3 length equals 13 residues. CDR3 region: CASSQRVNTEAFF. DNA of the CDR3: TGCGCCAGCAGCCAACGGGTGAACACTGAAGCTTTCTTT.

The V gene is TRBV27, the J gene TRBJ2-7, with 8 bases lining up with TRBD2. V dropped 5 bases and J dropped 3; count of bases not matched to a gene: 9. Per germline, CDR1 MNHEY and CDR2 SMNVEV (reference sequence). The CDR3 spans 15 residues. The CDR3: CASSNRDGGVYEQYF. The CDR3 DNA follows: TGTGCCAGCAGTAACCGGGACGGGGGGGTCTACGAGCAGTACTTC.

The rearrangement links TRBV18 to TRBJ1-5; a weak D match, TRBD1 (5 bases). V was trimmed by 5 bases and J by 5 bases, leaving 16 bases between them. Germline loops: CDR1 KGHSH, CDR2 LQKENI. The CDR3 covers 15 residues. The chain's CDR3 is CASSNTAGQDQPQHF. The CDR3 DNA follows: TGTGCCAGCTCAAACACGGCAGGGCAGGATCAGCCCCAGCATTTT.

This sequence joins TRBV10-3 and TRBJ1-1; D remains unclear. The CDR3 has 11 residues. In germline, CDR1 is ENHRY, CDR2 SYGVKD. V lost 8 bases and J 2 bases, leaving 6 bases between the germline ends. CDR3 sequence: CAIRANTEAFF. The CDR3 nucleotides read TGTGCCATCCGAGCAAACACTGAAGCTTTCTTT.

This clone was counted between two and nine times. The V call is TRBV6-1, the J call TRBJ1-5; D ambiguous. The CDR3 is 13 amino acids. The V end lost 7 bases, the J end lost 1 base, and 8 bases lay between the germline ends. Germline assignment: CDR1 MNHNS and CDR2 SASEGT. CDR3: CASTRMSNQPQHF. DNA for the CDR3: TGTGCCAGCACGCGGATGAGCAATCAGCCCCAGCATTTT.